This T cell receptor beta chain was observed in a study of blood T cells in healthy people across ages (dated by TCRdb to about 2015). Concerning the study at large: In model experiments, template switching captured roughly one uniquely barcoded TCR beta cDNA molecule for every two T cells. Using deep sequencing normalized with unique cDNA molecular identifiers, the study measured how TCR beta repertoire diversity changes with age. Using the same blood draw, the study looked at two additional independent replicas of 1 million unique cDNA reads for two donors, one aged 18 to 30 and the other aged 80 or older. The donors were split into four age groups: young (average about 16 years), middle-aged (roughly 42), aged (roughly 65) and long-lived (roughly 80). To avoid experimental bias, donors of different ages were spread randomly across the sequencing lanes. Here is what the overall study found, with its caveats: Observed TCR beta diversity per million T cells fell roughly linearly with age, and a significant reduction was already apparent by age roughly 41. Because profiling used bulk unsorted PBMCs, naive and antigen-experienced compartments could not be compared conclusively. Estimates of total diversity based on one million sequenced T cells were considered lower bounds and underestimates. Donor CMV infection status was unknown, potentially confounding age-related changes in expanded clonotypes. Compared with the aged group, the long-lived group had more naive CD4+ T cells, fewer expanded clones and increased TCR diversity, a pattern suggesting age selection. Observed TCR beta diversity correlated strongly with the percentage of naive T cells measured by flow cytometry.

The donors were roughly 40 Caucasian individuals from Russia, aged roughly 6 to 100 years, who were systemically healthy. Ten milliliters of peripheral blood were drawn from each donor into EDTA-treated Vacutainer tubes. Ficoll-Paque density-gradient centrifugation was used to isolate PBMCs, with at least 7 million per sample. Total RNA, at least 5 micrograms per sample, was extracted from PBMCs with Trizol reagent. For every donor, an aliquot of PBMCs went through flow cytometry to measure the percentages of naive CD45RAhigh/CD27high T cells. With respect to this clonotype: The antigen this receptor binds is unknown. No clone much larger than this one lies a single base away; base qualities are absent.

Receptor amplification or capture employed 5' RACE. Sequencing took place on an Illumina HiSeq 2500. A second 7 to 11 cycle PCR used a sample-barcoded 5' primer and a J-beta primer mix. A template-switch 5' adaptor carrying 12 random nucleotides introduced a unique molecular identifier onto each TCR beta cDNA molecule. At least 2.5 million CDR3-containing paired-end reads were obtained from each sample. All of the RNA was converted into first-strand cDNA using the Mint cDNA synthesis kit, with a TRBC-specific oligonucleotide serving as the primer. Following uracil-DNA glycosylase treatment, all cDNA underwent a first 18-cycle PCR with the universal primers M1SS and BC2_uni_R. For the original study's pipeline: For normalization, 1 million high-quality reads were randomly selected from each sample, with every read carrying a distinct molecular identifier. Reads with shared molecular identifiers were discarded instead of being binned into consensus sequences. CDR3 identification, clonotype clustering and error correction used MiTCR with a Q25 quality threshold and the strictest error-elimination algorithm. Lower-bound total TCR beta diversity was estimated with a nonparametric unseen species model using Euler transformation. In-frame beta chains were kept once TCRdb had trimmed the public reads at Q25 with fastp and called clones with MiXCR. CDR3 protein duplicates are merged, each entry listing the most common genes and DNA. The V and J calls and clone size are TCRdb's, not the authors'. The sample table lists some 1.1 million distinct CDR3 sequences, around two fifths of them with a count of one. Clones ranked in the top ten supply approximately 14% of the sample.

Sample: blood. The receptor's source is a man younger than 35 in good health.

The sequenced DNA: TGTGCCTGGAACCTCAGGGTGGGGAACACTGAAGCTTTCTTT. It codes for CAWNLRVGNTEAFF. The rearranged chain carries TRBV30 and TRBJ1-1; TRBD1 is a weak D gene call, 5 bases matching. The junction carries 13 bases between V and J, which are trimmed by 4 bases and 1 base respectively. The germline V gene (reference sequence) yields GTSNPN for CDR1 and SVGIG for CDR2. The CDR3 goes from the cysteine to the phenylalanine over 14 residues. Only CDR3 DNA remains: 42 bases, in frame from the first base.